This T cell receptor beta chain comes out of a study of T cell responses to AZD1222 COVID-19 vaccine. This clone was seen a few times. TCRdb's copy holds only in-frame clones and misses some; the assay was immunoSEQ multiplex PCR. The table has 140,000 to 150,000 clones, approximately 94% seen once. Germline CDR1 reads SGHTA; CDR2 reads FQGTGA. Trimming cost V 5 bases and J 4 bases; bases outside gene matches: 10. There are 16 residues in the CDR3. V and J are TRBV7-3 and TRBJ2-5; TRBD2 matches 10 bases. This sequence was found in an adult in good health. Specimen: peripheral blood, collected on day 0 of AZD1222 vaccination. CDR3 sequence (DNA): TGTGCCAGCAGCCTACATAGCGGGGGGACCCCAGAGACCCAGTACTTC. Its translation: CASSLHSGGTPETQYF.